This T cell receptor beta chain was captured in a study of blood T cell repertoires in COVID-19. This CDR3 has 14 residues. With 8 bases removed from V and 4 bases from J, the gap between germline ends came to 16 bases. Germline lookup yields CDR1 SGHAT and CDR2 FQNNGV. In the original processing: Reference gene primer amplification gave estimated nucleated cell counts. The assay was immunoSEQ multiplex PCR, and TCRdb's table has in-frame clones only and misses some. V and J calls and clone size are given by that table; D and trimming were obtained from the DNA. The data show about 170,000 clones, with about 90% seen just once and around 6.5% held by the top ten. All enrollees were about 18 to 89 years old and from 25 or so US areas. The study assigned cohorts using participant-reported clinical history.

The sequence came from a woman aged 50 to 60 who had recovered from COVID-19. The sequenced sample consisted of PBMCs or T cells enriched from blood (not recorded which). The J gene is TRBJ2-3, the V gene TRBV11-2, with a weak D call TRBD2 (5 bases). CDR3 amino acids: CASGSPHTADTQYF. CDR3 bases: TGTGCCAGCGGGAGTCCTCACACAGCAGATACGCAGTATTTT.